This T cell receptor (beta chain) was obtained from a study of blood T cells in healthy people across ages. Each donor was a healthy Caucasian individual from Russia, aged 6 to 90. Every donor provided around 9.3 milliliters of peripheral blood. This clonotype was seen more than once but under ten times. Antigen unknown. The CDR3 has 13 amino acids. The ends were cut back, 10 bases at V and 0 bases at J, with 10 bases in the middle. Primers used in a second PCR of about 7 to 12 cycles were a sample-barcoded 5' primer and a J-beta primer mix. MiXCR, applied by TCRdb to the 5' RACE reads, yields one record per CDR3 protein. The sample consists of 750,000 or so distinct CDR3 sequences, 20% to 30% of them appearing once. Broader study findings: From one million sequenced T cells, diversity estimates were lower bounds. Observed TCR beta diversity per million T cells went down as age went up. This fall followed a roughly linear course with age.

The sample was also reused in another study, on T cells of mothers and their children.

V is TRBV12-3 or TRBV12-4 and J is TRBJ2-1, with D perhaps TRBD1 (6 bases). The sequenced sample consisted of blood. This sequence originates from a boy aged 10-17 years in good health. The CDR3 spells CATGQSSYNEQFF. The CDR3 nucleotides are TGTGCCACCGGACAGAGCTCCTACAATGAGCAGTTCTTC.